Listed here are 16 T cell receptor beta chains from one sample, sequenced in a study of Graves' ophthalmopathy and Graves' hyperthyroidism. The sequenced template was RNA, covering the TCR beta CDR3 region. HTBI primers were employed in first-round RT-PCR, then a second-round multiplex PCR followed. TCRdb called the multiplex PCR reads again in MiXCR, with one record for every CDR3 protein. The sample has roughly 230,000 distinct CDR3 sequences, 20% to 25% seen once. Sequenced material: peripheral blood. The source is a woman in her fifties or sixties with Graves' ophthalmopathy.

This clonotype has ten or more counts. The CDR3 is CASSLNGNQPQHF. The CDR3 region has the DNA TGTGCCAGCAGCCTAAACGGCAATCAGCCCCAGCATTTT. This chain uses TRBV6-5 with TRBJ1-5; D remains unclear. The ends were cut back, 6 bases at V and 2 bases at J, with 8 bases in the middle. The germline V gene has CDR1 MNHEY and CDR2 SVGAGI. The CDR3 has 13 residues.

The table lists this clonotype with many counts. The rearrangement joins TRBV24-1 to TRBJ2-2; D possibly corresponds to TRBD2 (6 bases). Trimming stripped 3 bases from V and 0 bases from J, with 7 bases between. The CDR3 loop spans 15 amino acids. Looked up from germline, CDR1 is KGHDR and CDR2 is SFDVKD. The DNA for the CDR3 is TGTGCCACCAGTGATCGACTAGCGAACACCGGGGAGCTGTTTTTT. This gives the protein CATSDRLANTGELFF.

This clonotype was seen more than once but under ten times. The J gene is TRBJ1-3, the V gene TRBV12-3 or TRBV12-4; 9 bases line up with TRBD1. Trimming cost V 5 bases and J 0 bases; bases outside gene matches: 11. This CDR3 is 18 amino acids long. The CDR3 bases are TGTGCCAGCAGTAATACCCCCGGGACAGGGCACTCTGGAAACACCATATATTTT. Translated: CASSNTPGTGHSGNTIYF.

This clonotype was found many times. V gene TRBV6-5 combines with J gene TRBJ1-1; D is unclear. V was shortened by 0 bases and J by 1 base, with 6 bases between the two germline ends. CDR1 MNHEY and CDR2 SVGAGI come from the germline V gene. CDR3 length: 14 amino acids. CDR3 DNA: TGTGCCAGCAGTTACTCGGGAGAGAACACTGAAGCTTTCTTT. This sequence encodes CASSYSGENTEAFF.

In nucleotides, the CDR3 is TGCAGTGTAGAATCGGGACTAGCGGACCTCTCCTACAATGAGCAGTTCTTC. This sequence encodes CSVESGLADLSYNEQFF. The chain joins TRBV20-1 to TRBJ2-1, with TRBD2 identical over 11 bases. The CDR3 extends over 17 amino acids. After removal of 7 bases from V and 0 bases from J, the junction contained 11 bases not matched to a gene. Germline loops: CDR1 DFQATT, CDR2 SNEGSKA (reference sequence).

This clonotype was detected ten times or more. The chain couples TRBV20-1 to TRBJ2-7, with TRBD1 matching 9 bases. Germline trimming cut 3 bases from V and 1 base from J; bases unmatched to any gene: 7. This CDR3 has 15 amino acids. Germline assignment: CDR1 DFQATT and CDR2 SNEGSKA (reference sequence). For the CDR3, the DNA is TGCAGTGCTAGCGGGGCGGGACAGGGATCCTACGAGCAGTACTTC. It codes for CSASGAGQGSYEQYF.

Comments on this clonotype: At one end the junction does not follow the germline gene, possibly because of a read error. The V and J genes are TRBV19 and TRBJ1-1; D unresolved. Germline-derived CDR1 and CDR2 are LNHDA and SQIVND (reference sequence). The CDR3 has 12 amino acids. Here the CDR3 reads CATTGGNTEASF. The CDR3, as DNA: TGTGCCACAACGGGCGGAAACACTGAAGCTTCCTTT. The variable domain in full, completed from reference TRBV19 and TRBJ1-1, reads DGGITQSPKYLFRKEGQNVTLSCEQNLNHDAMYWYRQDPGQGLRLIYYSQIVNDFQKGDIAEGYSVSREKKESFPLTVTSAQKNPTAFYLCATTGGNTEASFGQGTRLTVV.

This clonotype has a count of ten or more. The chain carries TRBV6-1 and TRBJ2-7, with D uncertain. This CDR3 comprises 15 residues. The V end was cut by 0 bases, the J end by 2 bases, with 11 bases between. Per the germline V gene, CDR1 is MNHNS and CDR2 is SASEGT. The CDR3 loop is CASSEADFTAYEQYF. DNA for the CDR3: TGTGCCAGCAGTGAAGCGGATTTCACGGCCTACGAGCAGTACTTC.

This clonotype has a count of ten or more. DNA for the CDR3: TGTGCCAGCAGTGAACTCTCTGGAAACACCATATATTTT. This sequence encodes CASSELSGNTIYF. The gene calls are TRBV6-1 and TRBJ1-3; no clear D. Germline CDR1 reads MNHNS; CDR2 reads SASEGT. V was cut by 2 bases and J by 0 bases, with 2 bases left in between. CDR3 length: 13 amino acids.

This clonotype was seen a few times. In nucleotides, the CDR3 is TGCGCCAGCAGCCGGGAGTCCCTCTACGAGCAGTACTTC. This codes for CASSRESLYEQYF. J is TRBJ2-7 and V is TRBV5-1, with a possible D match to TRBD2 (6 bases). Germline lookup yields CDR1 SGHRS and CDR2 YFSETQ. V was cut by 4 bases and J by 3 bases, with 11 bases left in between. The CDR3 loop spans 13 amino acids.

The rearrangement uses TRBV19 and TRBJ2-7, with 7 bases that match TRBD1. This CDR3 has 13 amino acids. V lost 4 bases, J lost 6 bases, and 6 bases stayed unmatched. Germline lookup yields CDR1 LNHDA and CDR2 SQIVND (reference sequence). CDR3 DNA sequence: TGTGCCAGTAGTAGGGACAGCCGGTTCGAGCAGTACTTC. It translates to CASSRDSRFEQYF.

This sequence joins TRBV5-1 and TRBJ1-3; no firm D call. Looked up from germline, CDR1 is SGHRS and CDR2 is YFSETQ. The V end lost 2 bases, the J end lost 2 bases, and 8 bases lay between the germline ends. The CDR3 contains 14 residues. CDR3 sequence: CASSFGLAGNTIYF. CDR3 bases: TGCGCCAGCAGCTTCGGACTGGCTGGAAACACCATATATTTT.

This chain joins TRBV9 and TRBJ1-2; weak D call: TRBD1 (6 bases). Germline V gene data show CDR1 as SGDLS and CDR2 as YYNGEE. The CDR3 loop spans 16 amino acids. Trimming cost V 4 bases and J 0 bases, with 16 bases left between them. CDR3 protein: CASSWKDSLANYGYTF. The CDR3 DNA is TGTGCCAGCAGCTGGAAGGACAGTCTAGCTAACTATGGCTACACCTTC.

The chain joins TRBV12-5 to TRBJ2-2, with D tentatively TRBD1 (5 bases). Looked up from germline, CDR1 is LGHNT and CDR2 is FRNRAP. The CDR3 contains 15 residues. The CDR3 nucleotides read TGTACAAGTTTAGAGAGCTCAGGGTACACCGGGGAGCTGTTTTTT. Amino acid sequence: CTSLESSGYTGELFF.

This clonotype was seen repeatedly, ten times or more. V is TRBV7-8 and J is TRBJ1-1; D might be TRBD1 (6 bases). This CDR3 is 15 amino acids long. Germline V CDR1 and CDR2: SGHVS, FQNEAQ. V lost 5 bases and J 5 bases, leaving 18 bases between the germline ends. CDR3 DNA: TGTGCCAGCAGCGTGGACAGCCGGGCGGGTACTGAAGCTTTCTTT. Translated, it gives CASSVDSRAGTEAFF.

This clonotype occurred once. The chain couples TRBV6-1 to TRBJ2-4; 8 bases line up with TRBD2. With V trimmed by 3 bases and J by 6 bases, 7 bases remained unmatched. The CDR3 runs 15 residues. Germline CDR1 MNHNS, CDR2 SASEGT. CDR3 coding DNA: TGTGCCAGCAGTGACTTGGGACGGGGGGGAAACATTCAGTACTTC. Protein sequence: CASSDLGRGGNIQYF.